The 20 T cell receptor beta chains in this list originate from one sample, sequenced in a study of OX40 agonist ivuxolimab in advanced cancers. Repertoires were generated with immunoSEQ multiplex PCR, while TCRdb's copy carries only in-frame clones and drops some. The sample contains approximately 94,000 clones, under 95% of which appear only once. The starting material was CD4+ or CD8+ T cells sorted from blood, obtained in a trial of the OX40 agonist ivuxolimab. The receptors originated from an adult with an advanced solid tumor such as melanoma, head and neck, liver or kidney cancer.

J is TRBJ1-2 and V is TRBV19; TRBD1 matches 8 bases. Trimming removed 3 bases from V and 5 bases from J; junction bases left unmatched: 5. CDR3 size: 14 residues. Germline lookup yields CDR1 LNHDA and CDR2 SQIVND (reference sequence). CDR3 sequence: CASSILGQAYGYTF. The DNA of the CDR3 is TGTGCCAGTAGTATTCTGGGACAGGCTTATGGCTACACCTTC.

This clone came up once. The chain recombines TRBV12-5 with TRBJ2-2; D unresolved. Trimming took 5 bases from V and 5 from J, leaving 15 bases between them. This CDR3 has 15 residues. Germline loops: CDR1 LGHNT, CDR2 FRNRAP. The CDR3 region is CASGAQRLVTGELFF. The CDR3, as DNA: TGTGCTAGTGGTGCGCAACGGTTGGTGACCGGGGAGCTGTTTTTT.

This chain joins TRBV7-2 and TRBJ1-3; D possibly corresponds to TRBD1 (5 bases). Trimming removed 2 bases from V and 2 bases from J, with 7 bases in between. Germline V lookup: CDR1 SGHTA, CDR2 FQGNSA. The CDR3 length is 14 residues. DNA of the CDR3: TGTGCCAGCAGCTTAAGGGGAACTGGAAACACCATATATTTT. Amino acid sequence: CASSLRGTGNTIYF.

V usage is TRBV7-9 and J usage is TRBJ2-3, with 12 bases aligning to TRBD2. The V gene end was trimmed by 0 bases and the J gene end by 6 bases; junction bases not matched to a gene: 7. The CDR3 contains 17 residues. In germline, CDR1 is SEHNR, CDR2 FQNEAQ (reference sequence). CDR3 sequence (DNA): TGTGCCAGCAGCTTAGCCGGACTAGCGGGACGGAGGGATACGCAGTATTTT. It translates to CASSLAGLAGRRDTQYF.

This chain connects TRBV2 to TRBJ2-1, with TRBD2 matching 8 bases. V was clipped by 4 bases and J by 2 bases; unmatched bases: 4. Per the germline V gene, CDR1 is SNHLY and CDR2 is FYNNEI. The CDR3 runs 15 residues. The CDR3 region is CASSVLAATYNEQFF. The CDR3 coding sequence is TGTGCCAGCAGTGTACTAGCGGCCACCTACAATGAGCAGTTCTTC.

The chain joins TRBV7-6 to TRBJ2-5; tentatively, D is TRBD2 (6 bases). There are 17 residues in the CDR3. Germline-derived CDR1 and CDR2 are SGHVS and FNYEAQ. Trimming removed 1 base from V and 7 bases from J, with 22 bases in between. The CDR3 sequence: CASSLVPGGGTGGTQYF. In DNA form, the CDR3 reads TGTGCCAGCAGCTTAGTCCCTGGTGGAGGGACCGGGGGGACCCAGTACTTC.

In DNA, the CDR3 is TGTGCCAGCAGGGACAGGGGGCTACCGAACACTGAAGCTTTCTTT. Its protein is CASRDRGLPNTEAFF. The genes are TRBV27 and TRBJ1-1; 11 nucleotides agree with TRBD1. Germline loops: CDR1 MNHEY, CDR2 SMNVEV (reference sequence). Losses at the gene ends were 6 bases for V and 1 base for J; bases not matched to a gene: 4. This CDR3 region has 15 residues.

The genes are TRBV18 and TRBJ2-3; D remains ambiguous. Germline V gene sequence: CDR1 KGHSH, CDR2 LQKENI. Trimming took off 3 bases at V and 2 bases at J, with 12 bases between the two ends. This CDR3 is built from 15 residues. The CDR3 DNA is TGTGCCAGCTCACCCCCACCCGCCAACACAGATACGCAGTATTTT. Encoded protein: CASSPPPANTDTQYF.

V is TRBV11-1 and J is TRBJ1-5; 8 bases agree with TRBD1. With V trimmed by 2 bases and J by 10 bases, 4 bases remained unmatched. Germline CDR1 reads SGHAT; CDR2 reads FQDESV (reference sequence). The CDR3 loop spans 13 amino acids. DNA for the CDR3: TGTGCCAGCAGCTTATCAGGGGGCACTCCCCAGCATTTT. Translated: CASSLSGGTPQHF.

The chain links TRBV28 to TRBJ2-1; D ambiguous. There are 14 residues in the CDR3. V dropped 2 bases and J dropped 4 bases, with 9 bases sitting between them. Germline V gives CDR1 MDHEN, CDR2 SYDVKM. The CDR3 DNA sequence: TGTGCCAGCAGTTTAACCCTTATTTACAATGAGCAGTTCTTC. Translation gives CASSLTLIYNEQFF.

CDR3 nucleotides: TGTGCCAGCTCGATGTCCTGGAGGGATGAGCAGTTCTTC. It yields the protein CASSMSWRDEQFF. The chain recombines TRBV2 with TRBJ2-1, with D tentatively TRBD2 (6 bases). V was trimmed by 8 bases and J by 8 bases, leaving 16 bases between them. CDR1 SNHLY and CDR2 FYNNEI come from the germline V gene. The CDR3 is 13 residues long.

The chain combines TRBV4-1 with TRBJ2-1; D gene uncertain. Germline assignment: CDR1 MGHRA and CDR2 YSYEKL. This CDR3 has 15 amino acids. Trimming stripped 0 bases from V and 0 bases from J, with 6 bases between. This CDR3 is CASSQDESSYNEQFF. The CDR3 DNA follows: TGCGCCAGCAGCCAAGACGAGAGCTCCTACAATGAGCAGTTCTTC.

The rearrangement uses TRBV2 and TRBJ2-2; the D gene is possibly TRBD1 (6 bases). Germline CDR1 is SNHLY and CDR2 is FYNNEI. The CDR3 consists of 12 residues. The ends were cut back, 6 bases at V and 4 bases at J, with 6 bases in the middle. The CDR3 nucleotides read TGTGCCAGCAGCAGGGGCACCGGGGAGCTGTTTTTT. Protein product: CASSRGTGELFF.

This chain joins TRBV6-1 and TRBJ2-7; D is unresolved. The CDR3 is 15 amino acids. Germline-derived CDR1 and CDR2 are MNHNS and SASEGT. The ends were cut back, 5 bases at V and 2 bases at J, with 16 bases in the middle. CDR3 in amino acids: CASSIRARQTYEQYF. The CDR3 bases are TGTGCCAGCAGTATCCGGGCCAGACAAACCTACGAGCAGTACTTC.

CDR3 coding DNA: TGTGCCAGCAGCTCCTGGGACAGGCCGACCTACGAGCAGTACTTC. This translates into CASSSWDRPTYEQYF. The chain recombines TRBV7-2 with TRBJ2-7, with 8 bases lining up with TRBD1. Germline V lookup: CDR1 SGHTA, CDR2 FQGNSA. The ends lost 4 bases at V and 2 bases at J; junction bases unmatched: 7. This CDR3 spans 15 amino acids.

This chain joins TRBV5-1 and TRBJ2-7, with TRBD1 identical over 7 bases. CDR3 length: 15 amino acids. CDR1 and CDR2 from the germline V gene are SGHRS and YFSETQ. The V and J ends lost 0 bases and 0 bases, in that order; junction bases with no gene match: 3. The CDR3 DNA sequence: TGCGCCAGCAGCTTGGGAGGGGGCTACTCCTACGAGCAGTACTTC. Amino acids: CASSLGGGYSYEQYF.

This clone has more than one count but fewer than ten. CDR3 sequence: CAISRRRGEKLFF. The CDR3 DNA follows: TGTGCCATAAGCCGGAGGAGAGGGGAAAAACTGTTTTTT. The chain has TRBV19 and TRBJ1-4; D unclear. The CDR3 has 13 residues. Germline V gives CDR1 LNHDA, CDR2 SQIVND (reference sequence). Trimming stripped 10 bases from V and 8 bases from J, with 17 bases between.

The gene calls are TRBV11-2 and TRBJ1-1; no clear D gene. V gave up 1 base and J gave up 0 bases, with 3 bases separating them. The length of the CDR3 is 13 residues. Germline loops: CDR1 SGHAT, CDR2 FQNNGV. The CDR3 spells CASSLGMNTEAFF. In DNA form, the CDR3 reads TGTGCCAGCAGCTTAGGAATGAACACTGAAGCTTTCTTT.

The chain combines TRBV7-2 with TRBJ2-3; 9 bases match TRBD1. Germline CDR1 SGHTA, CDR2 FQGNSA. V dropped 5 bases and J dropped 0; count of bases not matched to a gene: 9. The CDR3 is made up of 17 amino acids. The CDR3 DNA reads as TGTGCCAGCAGCGTCACCGGACAGGGGAAAAGCACAGATACGCAGTATTTT. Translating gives CASSVTGQGKSTDTQYF.

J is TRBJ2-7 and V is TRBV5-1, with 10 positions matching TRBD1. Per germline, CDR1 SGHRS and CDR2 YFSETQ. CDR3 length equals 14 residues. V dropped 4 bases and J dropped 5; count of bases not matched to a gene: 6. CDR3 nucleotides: TGCGCCAGCAGCGCGGGACAGGGGAACCACGAGCAGTACTTC. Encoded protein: CASSAGQGNHEQYF.